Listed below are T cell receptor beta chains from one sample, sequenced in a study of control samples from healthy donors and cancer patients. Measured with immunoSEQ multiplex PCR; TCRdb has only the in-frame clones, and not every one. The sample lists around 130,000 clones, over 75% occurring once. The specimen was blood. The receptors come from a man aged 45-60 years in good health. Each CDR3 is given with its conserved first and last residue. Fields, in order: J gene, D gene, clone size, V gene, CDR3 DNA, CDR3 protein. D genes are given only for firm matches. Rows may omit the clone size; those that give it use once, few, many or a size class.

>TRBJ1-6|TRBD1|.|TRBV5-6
TGTGCCAGCAGTACGGACAGGGCCCGAAATTCACCCCTCCACTTT
CASSTDRARNSPLHF
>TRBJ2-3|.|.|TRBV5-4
TGTGCCAGCAGCTGGGGGGCTGGGACAGATACGCAGTATTTT
CASSWGAGTDTQYF
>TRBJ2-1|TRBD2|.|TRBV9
TGTGCCAGCGCAGCGGGGGGGATCTACAATGAGCAGTTCTTC
CASAAGGIYNEQFF
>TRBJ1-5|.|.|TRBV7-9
TGTGCCAGCAGCCCAACGACAGGCGATCAGCCCCAGCATTTT
CASSPTTGDQPQHF
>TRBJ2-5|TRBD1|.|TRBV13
TGTGCCAGCAGCTCGGACCAGGGGGTGACCCAGTACTTC
CASSSDQGVTQYF
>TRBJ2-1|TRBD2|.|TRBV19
TGTGCCAGTAGTATAGAACGGACTAGCGGGGGGTCGAGAAATGAGCAGTTCTTC
CASSIERTSGGSRNEQFF
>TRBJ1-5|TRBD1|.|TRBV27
TGTGCCAGCAGTTTAGTGTACAGGGGCAGCAATCAGCCCCAGCATTTT
CASSLVYRGSNQPQHF
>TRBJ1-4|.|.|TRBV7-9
TGTGCCAGCAGCTTAAGTAGACTTAATGAAAAACTGTTTTTT
CASSLSRLNEKLFF
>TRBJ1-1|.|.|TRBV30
TGTGCCTGGAGTGTAGACCTCAACACTGAAGCTTTCTTT
CAWSVDLNTEAFF
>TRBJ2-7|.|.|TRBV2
TGTGCCAGCAAACAGACGGAGGGGGGGCAGTACTTC
CASKQTEGGQYF
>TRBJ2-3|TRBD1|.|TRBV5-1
TGCGCCAGCAGCCCACTACCAGGACAGGGTGGGGGTGGCACAGATACGCAGTATTTT
CASSPLPGQGGGGTDTQYF
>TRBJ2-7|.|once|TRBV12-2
TGTGCAAGTGGAACAACCTACGAGCAGTACTTC
CASGTTYEQYF
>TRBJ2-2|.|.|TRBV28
TGTGCCAGCAGTTTAGGGGTCAAACTCAACACCGGGGAGCTGTTTTTT
CASSLGVKLNTGELFF
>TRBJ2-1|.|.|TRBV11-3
TGTGCCAGCAGCTTATCCGAAGATAATGAGCAGTTCTTC
CASSLSEDNEQFF
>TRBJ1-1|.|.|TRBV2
TGTGCCAGCAGTGAACGCTGGGGGGAACAAGCTTTCTTT
CASSERWGEQAFF
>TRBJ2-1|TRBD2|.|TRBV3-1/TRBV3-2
TGTGCCAGCAGCTCAAGCGGGGGGTACAATGAGCAGTTCTTC
CASSSSGGYNEQFF
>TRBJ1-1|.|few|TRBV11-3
TGTGCCAGCAGCTTCTCGGGAAAAGGTGAGAACACTGAAGCTTTCTTT
CASSFSGKGENTEAFF
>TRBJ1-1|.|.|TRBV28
TGTGCCAGCCCTCCCCGCGGGGGGCAGACTGAAGCTTTCTTT
CASPPRGGQTEAFF
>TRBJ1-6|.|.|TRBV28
TGTGCCAGCAGTTTTCGACAGTATAATTCACCCCTCCACTTT
CASSFRQYNSPLHF
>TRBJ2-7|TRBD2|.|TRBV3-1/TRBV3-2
TGTGCCAGCAGCCAAGTCCCACTAGCGGGGGGTACCTACGAGCAGTACTTC
CASSQVPLAGGTYEQYF
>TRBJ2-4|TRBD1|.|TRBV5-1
TGCGCCAGCAGCTTGCGGGGACAGGGGGCGAACAAAAACATTCAGTACTTC
CASSLRGQGANKNIQYF
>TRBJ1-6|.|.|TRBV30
TGTGCCTGGAGTGGTCGGGCCCGATATAATTCACCCCTCCACTTT
CAWSGRARYNSPLHF
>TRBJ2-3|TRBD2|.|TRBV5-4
TGTGCCACCAACCCTGTAGGGGAACAGCGGGAGGATACGCAGTATTTT
CATNPVGEQREDTQYF
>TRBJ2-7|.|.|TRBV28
TGTGCCAGCAGCAGTGAGGACCGGTCCTACGAGCAGTACTTC
CASSSEDRSYEQYF
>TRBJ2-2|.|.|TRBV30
TGTGCCTGGGGCAATGGGTACAACACCGGGGAGCTGTTTTTT
CAWGNGYNTGELFF
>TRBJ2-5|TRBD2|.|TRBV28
TGTGCCAGCCGGAGCGGGGCAGGGGAGACCCAGTACTTC
CASRSGAGETQYF
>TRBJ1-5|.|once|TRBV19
TGTGCCAGTACCCCCTCCCTACAGGGCGCAGATCAGCCCCAGCATTTT
CASTPSLQGADQPQHF
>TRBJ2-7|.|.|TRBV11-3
TGTGCCAGCAGCTTGCTAGTCGGCGAGCAGTACTTC
CASSLLVGEQYF
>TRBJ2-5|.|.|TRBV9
TGTGCCAGCAGCACAAGCGAGGGGCTGGGGGAGACCCAGTACTTC
CASSTSEGLGETQYF
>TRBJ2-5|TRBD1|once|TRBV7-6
TGTGCCAGCAGCTCCCCCCGCGCAGGGGGAGAGACCCAGTACTTC
CASSSPRAGGETQYF
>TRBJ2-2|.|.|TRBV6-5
TGTGCCAGCAGTTATCGCAGGTCCACCGGGGAGCTGTTTTTT
CASSYRRSTGELFF
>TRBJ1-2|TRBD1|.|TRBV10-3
TGTGCCATCAAAACGACAGGGACTTATGGCTACACCTTC
CAIKTTGTYGYTF
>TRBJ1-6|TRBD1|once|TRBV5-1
TGCGCCAGCAGCTTGGGACAGGGGCAATTTTCACCCCTCCACTTT
CASSLGQGQFSPLHF
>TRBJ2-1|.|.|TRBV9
TGTGCCAGCAGCGTAGGAGGGCAGGCTCACAATGAGCAGTTCTTC
CASSVGGQAHNEQFF
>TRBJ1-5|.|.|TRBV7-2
TGTGCCAGCAGCTTTCTAGGGAGCAATCAGCCCCAGCATTTT
CASSFLGSNQPQHF
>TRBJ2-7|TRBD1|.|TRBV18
TGTGCCAGCTCACGGGGGACAGCAAGCCTTTCCTACGAGCAGTACTTC
CASSRGTASLSYEQYF
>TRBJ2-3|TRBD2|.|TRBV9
TGTGCCAGCAGCGGGGGACTAGCGAGCACAGATACGCAGTATTTT
CASSGGLASTDTQYF
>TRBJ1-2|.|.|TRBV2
TGTGCCAGCAACCCGACAGGCGACCCCTCTATTGGCTACACCTTC
CASNPTGDPSIGYTF
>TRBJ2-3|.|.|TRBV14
TGTGCCAGCAGCCAAGATCTAGCAGGGCCTACCACAGATACGCAGTATTTT
CASSQDLAGPTTDTQYF
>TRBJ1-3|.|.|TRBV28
TGTGCCAGCGGACCACCCCTTACTGGAAACACCATATATTTT
CASGPPLTGNTIYF
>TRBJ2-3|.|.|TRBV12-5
TGTGCTAGTGGTTTGGACCGAAAATTTGAGCAGTATTTT
CASGLDRKFEQYF
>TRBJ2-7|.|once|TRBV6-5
TGTGCCAGCAGTCCCGGCGGTGGAGGGTCTTACGAGCAGTACTTC
CASSPGGGGSYEQYF
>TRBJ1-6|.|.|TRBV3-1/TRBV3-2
TGTGCCAGCAGCCAAGATTTGGTCACCACAGGGTCACCCCTCCACTTT
CASSQDLVTTGSPLHF
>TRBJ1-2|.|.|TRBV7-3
TGTGCCAGCAGCCCCGGCCCCGGTATCGGATATGGCTACACCTTC
CASSPGPGIGYGYTF
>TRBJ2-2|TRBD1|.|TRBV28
TGTGCCAGCAGAAAGGACAGGGCTTACGTCGGGGAGCTGTTTTTT
CASRKDRAYVGELFF
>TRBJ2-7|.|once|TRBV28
TGTGCCAGCAGTTCCTTTCAGGTATACGAGCAGTACTTC
CASSSFQVYEQYF
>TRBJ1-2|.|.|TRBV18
TGTGCCAGCTCACCAAGCAGGGGCACTAACTATGGCTACACCTTC
CASSPSRGTNYGYTF
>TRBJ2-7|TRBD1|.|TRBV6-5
TGTGCCAGCAGGACAGGGCTATCCTCCTACGAGCAGTACTTC
CASRTGLSSYEQYF
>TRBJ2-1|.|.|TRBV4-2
TGTGCCAGCAGCCAAGTCGAGGGAACCCTCAGTGAGCAGTTCTTC
CASSQVEGTLSEQFF
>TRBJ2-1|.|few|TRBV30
TGTGCCTGGAGAAGGTTTGGGCCAAATGAGCAGTTCTTC
CAWRRFGPNEQFF
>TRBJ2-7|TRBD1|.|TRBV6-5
TGTGCCAGCAGTTACTCGAGGACAGGGCCTGGAGAGCAGTACTTC
CASSYSRTGPGEQYF
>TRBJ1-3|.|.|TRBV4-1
TGCGCCAGCAGCCAAGATTTGAGTGCTGGAAACACCATATATTTT
CASSQDLSAGNTIYF
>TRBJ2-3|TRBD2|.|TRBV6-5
TGTGCCAGCAGTTACCGGGGGGATCTCACAGATACGCAGTATTTT
CASSYRGDLTDTQYF